Shown below are 8 T cell receptor beta chains from a single sample sequenced in a study of T cell repertoires in cytomegalovirus infection. No antigen has been identified for these receptors. TCRdb reanalysed the reads using MiXCR and keeps one entry per CDR3 protein. The sample contains just under 500,000 distinct CDR3 sequences, around 35% of which appear only once. This sample comprised cultured PBMCs, obtained from culture after CMV antigen stimulation. These receptors were taken from a human donor in good health (CMV status not recorded). Some clones in this sample may be carry-over from other donors' samples.

The V call is TRBV6-4, the J call TRBJ2-2; 9 bases align to TRBD2. CDR3 length: 15 residues. Germline V CDR1 and CDR2: MRHNA, SNTAGT. Trimming took 4 bases from V and 5 from J; bases not matched to a gene: 5. The DNA for the CDR3 is TGTGCCAGCAGTGCAGCGGGAGGTGGGACCGGGGAGCTGTTTTTT. As protein: CASSAAGGGTGELFF.

This chain uses TRBV4-3 with TRBJ2-2; 7 bases fit TRBD2. CDR1 and CDR2 (germline): LGHNA, YSLEER. V trimming: 1 base; J trimming: 5 bases; junction bases outside the gene matches: 4. The CDR3 length is 15 residues. CDR3: CASSQGGGRTGELFF. DNA for the CDR3: TGCGCCAGCAGCCAAGGGGGGGGGAGAACCGGGGAGCTGTTTTTT.

The chain is built from TRBV3-1 and TRBJ2-2; 7 positions agree with TRBD2. Germline V gene lookup returns CDR1 LGHDT and CDR2 YNNKEL (reference sequence). The CDR3 has 15 amino acids. Germline trimming cut 4 bases from V and 6 bases from J; bases unmatched to any gene: 8. The CDR3 DNA follows: TGTGCCAGCAGCCGGGAGGGCCTATCTCCCGGGGAGCTGTTTTTT. Its protein product is CASSREGLSPGELFF.

Concerning this clonotype itself: The junction does not match germline at one end; this may be a read error. V gene TRBV6-2 or TRBV6-3 combines with J gene TRBJ2-1; D might be TRBD2 (5 bases). CDR1 is MNHEY, CDR2 SVGEGT, per germline. The CDR3 totals 11 residues. CDR3 loop: CASRDEGQPVF. Here the CDR3 DNA reads TGTGCCAGCAGGGATGAGGGCCAGCCAGTCTTC.

The rearrangement links TRBV7-2 to TRBJ1-2, with D possibly being TRBD1 (5 bases). V gave up 5 bases and J gave up 8 bases, with 15 bases separating them. The germline gives CDR1 SGHTA, CDR2 FQGNSA. The CDR3 has 13 amino acids. CDR3: CASSPRLGVGYTF. For the CDR3, the DNA is TGTGCCAGCAGCCCGCGTCTGGGGGTAGGCTACACCTTC.

This clonotype was observed a handful of times. The chain joins TRBV7-8 to TRBJ2-3; the D gene is possibly TRBD1 (5 bases). The V gene lost 3 bases and the J gene lost 3 bases, with 10 bases spanning the gap. The CDR3 has 14 amino acids. Germline V gene sequence: CDR1 SGHVS, CDR2 FQNEAQ. The CDR3 is CASSFGHTTDTQYF. The DNA for the CDR3 is TGTGCCAGCAGCTTTGGACACACGACAGATACGCAGTATTTT.

This clonotype was counted ten times or more. V gene TRBV7-8 combines with J gene TRBJ1-5; D remains unclear. Germline CDR1 is SGHVS and CDR2 is FQNEAQ. The CDR3 is made up of 14 amino acids. V lost 1 base and J lost 5, with 9 bases in between. The CDR3, as DNA: TGTGCCAGCAGCTTAGTCGGTAGGGATCAGCCCCAGCATTTT. Translation gives CASSLVGRDQPQHF.

The rearrangement links TRBV28 to TRBJ2-7; 7 bases fit TRBD1. With 5 bases clipped from V and 4 bases from J, the junction kept 11 bases outside the gene matches. This CDR3 comprises 15 residues. CDR1 and CDR2 from the germline V gene are MDHEN and SYDVKM. CDR3 residues: CASSTTPDRDYEQYF. CDR3 sequence (DNA): TGTGCCAGCAGTACAACGCCCGACAGGGATTACGAGCAGTACTTC.